Sequencing of this T cell receptor beta chain was carried out in a study of blood T cell repertoires in COVID-19. At the level of the study: The origin of the acute and convalescent COVID-19 samples was the United States, Italy and Spain.

CDR1 is SEHNR, CDR2 FQNEAQ, per germline (reference sequence). The CDR3 extends over 18 amino acids. The ends lost 1 base at V and 10 bases at J; junction bases unmatched: 14. Those enrolled, adults aged roughly 18 to 95 years, came from 25 or so US areas. Per the study methods: Researchers report that nucleated cell counts were estimated from reference gene primer amplification. The protocol was immunoSEQ multiplex PCR, while the TCRdb copy is restricted to in-frame clones and leaves out a portion. D and trimming were read from the DNA, whereas the V and J calls and clone size are those reported in that table. This table holds over 350,000 clones, roughly 90% found once.

The clonotype comes from a woman in her thirties or forties who had been exposed to COVID-19. This chain links TRBV7-9 with TRBJ2-1; TRBD2 aligns across 12 bases. Sequenced sample: PBMCs or T cells enriched from blood (not recorded which). DNA of the CDR3: TGTGCCAGCAGCTTAGGGTCCCATCTAGCGGGAGGGACTGGCGAGCAGTTCTTC. It translates to CASSLGSHLAGGTGEQFF.